This passage covers 10 T cell receptor beta chains from one sample sequenced in a study of shared clonotypes between healthy human individuals. This table comes from immunoSEQ multiplex PCR, and its TCRdb copy is limited to in-frame clones, with some not included. The sample consists of about 1.1 million clones, about 84% of them appearing once. Sequencing input: memory CD4+ T cells from PBMCs. Subset denoted: CD45RA-negative fraction. The receptors were gathered from a man aged 18 to 30 in good health. Some clones in this sample may be carry-over from other donors' samples.

The chain links TRBV2 to TRBJ2-5, with TRBD2 matching over 8 bases. The ends lost 8 bases at V and 5 bases at J; junction bases unmatched: 4. This CDR3 contains 12 residues. CDR1 and CDR2 from the germline V gene are SNHLY and FYNNEI. This chain's CDR3 is CASSGGTETQYF. The CDR3 DNA reads as TGTGCCAGCTCGGGAGGGACCGAGACCCAGTACTTC.

Worth noting for this clone: Compared with germline, one end of the junction differs, possibly owing to a read error. The V call is TRBV5-8, the J call TRBJ1-1; no definite D call. The germline gives CDR1 SGHTS, CDR2 YDEGEE. This CDR3 is built from 15 residues. CDR3 amino acids: CASSQDERGGVEAFF. The CDR3 DNA follows: TGCGCCAGCAGCCAAGACGAGCGGGGTGGCGTTGAAGCTTTCTTT.

The V call is TRBV5-4, the J call TRBJ2-7; the match to TRBD2 covers 9 bases. Losses at the gene ends were 5 bases for V and 6 bases for J; bases not matched to a gene: 12. There are 15 residues in the CDR3. The germline CDR1 and CDR2 sequences are SGHNT and YYREEE (reference sequence). For the CDR3, the DNA is TGTGCCAGCAGATTAACCGGGACTAGCAATGCCGAGCAGTACTTC. Translating gives CASRLTGTSNAEQYF.

The chain recombines TRBV4-2 with TRBJ2-4; tentatively, D is TRBD2 (6 bases). The CDR3 has 16 residues. Trimming took 5 bases from V and 2 from J, leaving 16 bases between them. Germline CDR1 reads LGHNA; CDR2 reads YNFKEQ. The chain's CDR3 is CASSTEGLGSKNIQYF. CDR3 bases: TGTGCCAGCAGCACAGAGGGACTCGGGTCCAAAAACATTCAGTACTTC.

This clone was seen a single time. This chain links TRBV9 with TRBJ2-1; no definite D call. Looked up from germline, CDR1 is SGDLS and CDR2 is YYNGEE. The V and J ends lost 0 bases and 0 bases respectively, with 4 bases between them. The CDR3 is made up of 14 amino acids. DNA for the CDR3: TGTGCCAGCAGCGTAGACTACTCCTACAATGAGCAGTTCTTC. Translated, it gives CASSVDYSYNEQFF.

The sample holds one count of this clone. J is TRBJ1-2 and V is TRBV5-6; TRBD1 is a possible D gene (5 bases). Germline-derived CDR1 and CDR2 are SGHDT and YYEEEE. Trimming removed 2 bases at V and 1 base at J, with 12 bases between. CDR3 length: 15 amino acids. The DNA of the CDR3 is TGTGCCAGCAGCTTCGGTGGGGGGTTTAACTATGGCTACACCTTC. This encodes CASSFGGGFNYGYTF.

The rearrangement uses TRBV27 and TRBJ2-5, with D possibly TRBD2 on 6 matching bases. The CDR3 covers 16 residues. Trimming pared 5 bases from V and 7 bases from J, leaving 23 bases between. Germline CDR1 and CDR2: MNHEY and SMNVEV (reference sequence). The CDR3 reads CASSPLGGSRLVTQYF. As DNA, the CDR3 is TGTGCCAGCAGTCCTCTAGGAGGGAGCCGTCTTGTGACCCAGTACTTC.

This clone was picked up a small number of times. V and J are TRBV9 and TRBJ2-6; 11 bases match TRBD2. This CDR3 has 16 amino acids. The trim removed 2 bases at V and 3 bases at J, leaving 1 base unmatched. Germline V gives CDR1 SGDLS, CDR2 YYNGEE. The chain's CDR3 is CASSVGTSGGANVLTF. As DNA, the CDR3 is TGTGCCAGCAGCGTCGGGACTAGCGGTGGGGCCAACGTCCTGACTTTC.

The chain has TRBV28 and TRBJ2-1; 9 bases are shared with TRBD2. Germline V gene lookup returns CDR1 MDHEN and CDR2 SYDVKM. V lost 7 bases, J lost 3 bases, and 4 bases stayed unmatched. This CDR3 region has 14 residues. The CDR3 sequence: CASKGTSHYNEQFF. The CDR3 bases are TGTGCCAGCAAAGGGACTAGCCACTACAATGAGCAGTTCTTC.

The chain combines TRBV4-1 with TRBJ1-2, with 11 nucleotides matching TRBD1. Germline V gives CDR1 MGHRA, CDR2 YSYEKL. CDR3 length equals 17 residues. V was clipped by 1 base and J by 4 bases; unmatched bases: 8. Here the CDR3 reads CASSQAPDRGHGYGYTF. CDR3 DNA: TGCGCCAGCAGCCAAGCCCCGGACAGGGGGCACGGCTATGGCTACACCTTC.